The sequence of this TCR beta chain was determined in a study of response to subunit inactivated influenza vaccine. Broader study findings: Each seasonal influenza vaccination recruits few new T cells, the authors suggested.

This clonotype appeared once. Its specificity is unknown. One junction end disagrees with the germline gene, perhaps due to a read error. This CDR3 contains 15 residues. CDR1 is MGHRA and CDR2 is YSYEKL in the germline V gene. TCRdb ran MiXCR on the RT-PCR reads and lists one entry per CDR3 protein. The table includes under 950,000 distinct CDR3 sequences, 21% detected once. The sequences come from PBMCs from blood, collected 4 to 6 days after vaccination. V usage is TRBV4-1 and J usage is TRBJ2-1; D is uncertain. The TCR was taken from a man in his fifties or sixties who received an inactivated influenza vaccine. CDR3 residues: CARSPGLHSRQKQFF. The CDR3 DNA follows: TGTGCCAGGAGCCCCGGGCTCCACTCTCGGCAAAAGCAGTTCTTC.